This T cell receptor beta chain originates from a study of tissue T cells after allogeneic stem cell transplantation. Within the sample, this clone is hyperexpanded. The target antigen is unknown. Sequenced by immunoSEQ multiplex PCR; TCRdb stores in-frame clones only, minus some. The sample holds roughly 900 clones, about half seen once. Enrolled prospectively were adult allogeneic hematopoietic cell transplant recipients whose graft-versus-host disease was steroid-refractory. Regarding the study as a whole: Motif-based clustering found tissue-specific repertoire signatures shared across patients, though few clones were shared.

Germline V gene lookup returns CDR1 SGHRS and CDR2 YFSETQ. Trimming left V 2 bases short and J 11 bases short, with 16 bases between. The CDR3 has 13 amino acids. The receptor was isolated from a female patient aged 40-69 years with steroid-refractory graft-versus-host disease after an allogeneic stem cell transplant. The graft donor may have contributed some T cells. Sequenced here: kidney tissue, sampled at autopsy. The chain has TRBV5-1 and TRBJ1-1; D is unclear. The CDR3 sequence: CASSLIPRRDAFF. DNA for the CDR3: TGCGCCAGCAGCTTAATTCCCCGACGTGATGCTTTCTTT.